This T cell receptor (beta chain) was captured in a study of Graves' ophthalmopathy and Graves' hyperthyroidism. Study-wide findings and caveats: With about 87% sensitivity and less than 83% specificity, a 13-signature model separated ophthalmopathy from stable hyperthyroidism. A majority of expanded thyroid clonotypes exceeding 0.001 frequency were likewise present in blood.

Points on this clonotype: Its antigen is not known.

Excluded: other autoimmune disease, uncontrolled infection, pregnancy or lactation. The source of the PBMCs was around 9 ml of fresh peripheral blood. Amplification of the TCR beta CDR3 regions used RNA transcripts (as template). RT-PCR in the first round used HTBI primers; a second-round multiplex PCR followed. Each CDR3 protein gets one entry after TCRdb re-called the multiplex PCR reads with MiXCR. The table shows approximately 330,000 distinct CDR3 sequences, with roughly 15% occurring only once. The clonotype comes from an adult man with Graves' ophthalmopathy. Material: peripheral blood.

Written as DNA, the CDR3 is TGCAGTGCTAGATCACAGGGGAATGGAGAGACCCAGTACTTC. Amino acid sequence: CSARSQGNGETQYF. The rearrangement joins TRBV20-1 to TRBJ2-5, with 7 nucleotides matching TRBD1. The V segment lost 2 bases and the J segment 4 bases; nucleotides outside the gene matches: 7. This CDR3 spans 14 amino acids. Germline V gene data show CDR1 as DFQATT and CDR2 as SNEGSKA (reference sequence).